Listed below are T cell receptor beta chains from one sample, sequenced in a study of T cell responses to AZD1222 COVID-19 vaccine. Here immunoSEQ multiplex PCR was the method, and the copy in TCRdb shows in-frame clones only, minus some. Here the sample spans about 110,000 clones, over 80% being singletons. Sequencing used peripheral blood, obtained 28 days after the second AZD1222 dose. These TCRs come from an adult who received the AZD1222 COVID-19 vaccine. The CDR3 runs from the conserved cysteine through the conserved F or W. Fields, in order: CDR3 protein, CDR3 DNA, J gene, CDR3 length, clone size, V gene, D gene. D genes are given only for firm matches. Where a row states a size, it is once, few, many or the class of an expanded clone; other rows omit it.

cdr3_aa: CASSTTGVMEKLFF; cdr3_nt: TGTGCCAGTAGTACGACAGGGGTTATGGAAAAACTGTTTTTT; j_call: TRBJ1-4; cdr3_length: 14; clone_size: once; v_call: TRBV19; d_call: TRBD1
cdr3_aa: CASSPWALAEETQYF; cdr3_nt: TGTGCCAGCAGCCCATGGGCACTAGCGGAGGAGACCCAGTACTTC; j_call: TRBJ2-5; cdr3_length: 15; clone_size: -; v_call: TRBV6-5; d_call: TRBD2
cdr3_aa: CASSLGDRQSYEQYF; cdr3_nt: TGTGCCAGCAGCTTAGGGGACAGGCAATCCTACGAGCAGTACTTC; j_call: TRBJ2-7; cdr3_length: 15; clone_size: few; v_call: TRBV7-9; d_call: TRBD1
cdr3_aa: CATVIDSGNTIYF; cdr3_nt: TGTGCCACCGTGATAGACTCTGGAAACACCATATATTTT; j_call: TRBJ1-3; cdr3_length: 13; clone_size: -; v_call: TRBV10-3; d_call: -
cdr3_aa: CASSLSSTEAFF; cdr3_nt: TGTGCCAGCAGTCTCTCTAGCACTGAAGCTTTCTTT; j_call: TRBJ1-1; cdr3_length: 12; clone_size: -; v_call: TRBV12-3/TRBV12-4; d_call: -
cdr3_aa: CASSITSHYGYTF; cdr3_nt: TGTGCCAGTAGTATAACTTCCCACTATGGCTACACCTTC; j_call: TRBJ1-2; cdr3_length: 13; clone_size: -; v_call: TRBV19; d_call: -
cdr3_aa: CASSRGTGVSNQPQHF; cdr3_nt: TGTGCCAGCAGCCGGGGGACAGGGGTTAGCAATCAGCCCCAGCATTTT; j_call: TRBJ1-5; cdr3_length: 16; clone_size: -; v_call: TRBV3-1/TRBV3-2; d_call: TRBD1
cdr3_aa: CASSWDRTNTGELFF; cdr3_nt: TGTGCCAGCAGCTGGGACAGGACTAACACCGGGGAGCTGTTTTTT; j_call: TRBJ2-2; cdr3_length: 15; clone_size: -; v_call: TRBV7-8; d_call: TRBD1
cdr3_aa: CASRTAGELFF; cdr3_nt: TGTGCCAGCAGAACGGCTGGGGAGCTGTTTTTT; j_call: TRBJ2-2; cdr3_length: 11; clone_size: once; v_call: TRBV28; d_call: -
cdr3_aa: CASSGTGPYEQYF; cdr3_nt: TGCGCCAGCAGCGGGACAGGGCCCTACGAGCAGTACTTC; j_call: TRBJ2-7; cdr3_length: 13; clone_size: -; v_call: TRBV5-1; d_call: TRBD1
cdr3_aa: CASSLIGGPVNSPLHF; cdr3_nt: TGTGCCAGCAGCTTGATAGGGGGGCCGGTTAATTCGCCCCTCCACTTT; j_call: TRBJ1-6; cdr3_length: 16; clone_size: -; v_call: TRBV5-4; d_call: -
cdr3_aa: CASSQGLQHNEQFF; cdr3_nt: TGTGCCAGCAGCCAAGGTTTACAGCACAATGAGCAGTTCTTC; j_call: TRBJ2-1; cdr3_length: 14; clone_size: -; v_call: TRBV3-1/TRBV3-2; d_call: -
cdr3_aa: CASSGRIVEKLFF; cdr3_nt: TGTGCCAGCAGCGGTAGAATAGTGGAAAAACTGTTTTTT; j_call: TRBJ1-4; cdr3_length: 13; clone_size: -; v_call: TRBV7-8; d_call: -
cdr3_aa: CASSPGSQGGPFVDEQFF; cdr3_nt: TGTGCCAGCAGCCCGGGATCGCAGGGAGGACCCTTTGTCGATGAGCAGTTCTTC; j_call: TRBJ2-1; cdr3_length: 18; clone_size: -; v_call: TRBV7-9; d_call: -
cdr3_aa: CASSSTGGGASGANVLTF; cdr3_nt: TGTGCCAGCAGCTCCACTGGAGGGGGGGCCTCTGGGGCCAACGTCCTGACTTTC; j_call: TRBJ2-6; cdr3_length: 18; clone_size: -; v_call: TRBV7-3; d_call: -
cdr3_aa: CASSDLPYEQYF; cdr3_nt: TGTGCCAGCAGTGACCTTCCCTACGAGCAGTACTTC; j_call: TRBJ2-7; cdr3_length: 12; clone_size: -; v_call: TRBV2; d_call: -
cdr3_aa: CASSVTGTGHEKLFF; cdr3_nt: TGTGCCAGCAGCGTCACCGGGACAGGGCATGAAAAACTGTTTTTT; j_call: TRBJ1-4; cdr3_length: 15; clone_size: -; v_call: TRBV7-2; d_call: TRBD1
cdr3_aa: CASSLETGPYEQYF; cdr3_nt: TGCGCCAGCAGCTTGGAGACAGGCCCTTACGAGCAGTACTTC; j_call: TRBJ2-7; cdr3_length: 14; clone_size: -; v_call: TRBV5-1; d_call: -
cdr3_aa: CASSQDRGRTEAFF; cdr3_nt: TGTGCCAGCAGCCAAGACAGGGGGCGTACTGAAGCTTTCTTT; j_call: TRBJ1-1; cdr3_length: 14; clone_size: -; v_call: TRBV27; d_call: TRBD1
cdr3_aa: CSVAGTEAFF; cdr3_nt: TGCAGCGTTGCGGGAACTGAAGCTTTCTTT; j_call: TRBJ1-1; cdr3_length: 10; clone_size: -; v_call: TRBV29-1; d_call: -
cdr3_aa: CASSIATRGANEKLFF; cdr3_nt: TGTGCCAGCTCCATCGCTACCAGGGGCGCTAATGAAAAACTGTTTTTT; j_call: TRBJ1-4; cdr3_length: 16; clone_size: -; v_call: TRBV18; d_call: -
cdr3_aa: CASSPGPGNTIYF; cdr3_nt: TGTGCCAGCAGCCCAGGACCTGGAAACACCATATATTTT; j_call: TRBJ1-3; cdr3_length: 13; clone_size: -; v_call: TRBV2; d_call: -
cdr3_aa: CAITRQGTDTEAFF; cdr3_nt: TGTGCCATCACCAGACAGGGAACGGACACTGAAGCTTTCTTT; j_call: TRBJ1-1; cdr3_length: 14; clone_size: -; v_call: TRBV10-3; d_call: TRBD1
cdr3_aa: CAWSSQMNTEAFF; cdr3_nt: TGTGCCTGGAGTTCCCAGATGAACACTGAAGCTTTCTTT; j_call: TRBJ1-1; cdr3_length: 13; clone_size: -; v_call: TRBV30; d_call: -
cdr3_aa: CASRTTGHTNTEAFF; cdr3_nt: TGTGCCAGTAGGACGACGGGACATACGAACACTGAAGCTTTCTTT; j_call: TRBJ1-1; cdr3_length: 15; clone_size: once; v_call: TRBV19; d_call: -
cdr3_aa: CASSERRGDANTGELFF; cdr3_nt: TGTGCCAGCAGTGAAAGGCGGGGTGACGCGAACACCGGGGAGCTGTTTTTT; j_call: TRBJ2-2; cdr3_length: 17; clone_size: -; v_call: TRBV2; d_call: -
cdr3_aa: CASSYSGSRSTEAFF; cdr3_nt: TGTGCCAGCAGTTACTCAGGGTCTCGAAGCACTGAAGCTTTCTTT; j_call: TRBJ1-1; cdr3_length: 15; clone_size: -; v_call: TRBV6-5; d_call: -
cdr3_aa: CATTGGWPNTEAFF; cdr3_nt: TGTGCCACCACAGGGGGCTGGCCGAACACTGAAGCTTTCTTT; j_call: TRBJ1-1; cdr3_length: 14; clone_size: -; v_call: TRBV6-5; d_call: TRBD1
cdr3_aa: CARTPYWPRWTQYF; cdr3_nt: TGTGCCAGGACCCCGTATTGGCCGAGGTGGACCCAGTACTTC; j_call: TRBJ2-5; cdr3_length: 14; clone_size: -; v_call: TRBV21-1; d_call: -
cdr3_aa: CASNKPPGLAVTSSYNEQFF; cdr3_nt: TGTGCCAGCAACAAACCTCCGGGACTAGCGGTCACCAGCTCCTACAATGAGCAGTTCTTC; j_call: TRBJ2-1; cdr3_length: 20; clone_size: once; v_call: TRBV28; d_call: TRBD2
cdr3_aa: CASSWGTGGYNQPQHF; cdr3_nt: TGTGCCAGCAGCTGGGGGACAGGGGGATACAATCAGCCCCAGCATTTT; j_call: TRBJ1-5; cdr3_length: 16; clone_size: -; v_call: TRBV7-9; d_call: TRBD1
cdr3_aa: CASSPTGYSNQPQHF; cdr3_nt: TGTGCCAGCAGCCCGACAGGGTACAGCAATCAGCCCCAGCATTTT; j_call: TRBJ1-5; cdr3_length: 15; clone_size: -; v_call: TRBV9; d_call: TRBD1
cdr3_aa: CASRHGRGGGELFF; cdr3_nt: TGCGCCAGCAGACACGGACGGGGCGGCGGGGAGCTGTTTTTT; j_call: TRBJ2-2; cdr3_length: 14; clone_size: -; v_call: TRBV4-1; d_call: -